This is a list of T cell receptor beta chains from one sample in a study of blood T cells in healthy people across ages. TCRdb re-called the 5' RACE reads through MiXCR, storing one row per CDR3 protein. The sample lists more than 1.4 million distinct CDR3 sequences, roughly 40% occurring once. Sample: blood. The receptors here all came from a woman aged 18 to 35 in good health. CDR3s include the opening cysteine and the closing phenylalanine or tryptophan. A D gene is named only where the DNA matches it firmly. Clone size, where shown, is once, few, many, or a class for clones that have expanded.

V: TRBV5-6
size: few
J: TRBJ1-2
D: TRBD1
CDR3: CASSWDRANYGYTF
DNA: TGTGCCAGCAGCTGGGACAGGGCGAACTATGGCTACACCTTC

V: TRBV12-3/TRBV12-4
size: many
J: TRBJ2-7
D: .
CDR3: CASSPTRSYEQYF
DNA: TGTGCCAGCAGCCCGACACGGTCCTACGAGCAGTACTTC

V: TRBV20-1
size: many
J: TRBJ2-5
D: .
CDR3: CSGDGGGTQYF
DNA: TGCAGTGGGGACGGTGGAGGAACCCAGTACTTC

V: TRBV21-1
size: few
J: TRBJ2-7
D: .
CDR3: CASSGRMSYEQYF
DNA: TGTGCCAGCAGTGGACGGATGTCCTACGAGCAGTACTTC

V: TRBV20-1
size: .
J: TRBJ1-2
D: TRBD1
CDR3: CSAGAAGTGSGYTF
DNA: TGCAGTGCTGGGGCGGCCGGGACAGGGTCTGGCTACACCTTC

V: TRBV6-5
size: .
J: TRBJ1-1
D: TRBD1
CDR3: CASSYLGQSNTEAFF
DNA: TGTGCCAGCAGTTACCTGGGACAGTCGAACACTGAAGCTTTCTTT

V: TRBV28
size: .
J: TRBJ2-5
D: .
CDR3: CASRQGTQYF
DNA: TGTGCCAGCAGACAGGGGACCCAGTACTTC

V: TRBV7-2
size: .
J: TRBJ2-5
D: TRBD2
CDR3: CANSHPGEGWNEQYF
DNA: TGTGCCAACAGCCACCCGGGGGAGGGTTGGAATGAGCAGTACTTC

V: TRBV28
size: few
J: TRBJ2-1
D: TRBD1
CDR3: CASSPGGRSYNEQFF
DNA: TGTGCCAGCAGTCCAGGGGGTCGGTCCTACAATGAGCAGTTCTTC

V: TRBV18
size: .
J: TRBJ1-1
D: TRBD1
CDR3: CASSPQDRGRATEAFF
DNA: TGTGCCAGCTCACCACAAGACAGGGGTCGGGCCACTGAAGCTTTCTTT

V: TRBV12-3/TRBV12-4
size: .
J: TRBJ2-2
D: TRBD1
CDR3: CASRSDRMNTGELFF
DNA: TGTGCCAGCAGGTCGGACAGGATGAACACCGGGGAGCTGTTTTTT

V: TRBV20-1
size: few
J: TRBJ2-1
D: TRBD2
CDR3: CSARPGLAGGLEQFF
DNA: TGCAGTGCTAGACCCGGACTAGCGGGGGGATTGGAGCAGTTCTTC

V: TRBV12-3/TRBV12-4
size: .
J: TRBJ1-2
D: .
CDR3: CASMPTQGCGYTF
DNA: TGTGCCAGCATGCCAACACAGGGTTGTGGCTACACCTTC

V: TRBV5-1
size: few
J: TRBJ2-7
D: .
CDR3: CASSPQRASSYEQYF
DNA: TGCGCCAGCAGCCCCCAAAGGGCTTCCTCCTACGAGCAGTACTTC

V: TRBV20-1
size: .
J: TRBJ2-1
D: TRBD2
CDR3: CSARETSGGLNEQFF
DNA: TGCAGTGCTAGAGAGACTAGCGGGGGGCTCAATGAGCAGTTCTTC

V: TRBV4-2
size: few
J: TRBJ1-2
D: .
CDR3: CASSQTAGGGYTF
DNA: TGTGCCAGCAGCCAAACGGCTGGGGGTGGCTACACCTTC